These 7 T cell receptor beta chains were sequenced from one sample in a study of CD8 T cells in ankylosing spondylitis. TCRdb reprocessed the 5' RACE reads via MiXCR and lists one record per CDR3 protein. The sample lists about 360,000 distinct CDR3 sequences; 20% to 25% were seen once. Sequenced input: blood, either unsorted or a sorted T cell fraction (not recorded which). The receptors were gathered from a male donor with ankylosing spondylitis or in good health (not recorded which).

The CDR3 spells CASSRYNSPLHF. For the CDR3, the DNA is TGTGCCAGCAGTCGGTATAATTCACCCCTCCACTTT. The chain combines TRBV12-3 or TRBV12-4 with TRBJ1-6, with D unresolved. The CDR3 sequence is 12 residues long. V lost 5 bases, J lost 4 bases, and 3 bases lay in between.

In its sample, this clonotype was seen many times. This sequence joins TRBV12-3 or TRBV12-4 and TRBJ2-1; D gene uncertain. This CDR3 is 13 amino acids long. Deletions cut 3 bases from V and 6 bases from J, with 9 bases between. CDR3: CASSFGKANEQFF. The CDR3 DNA follows: TGTGCCAGCAGTTTTGGGAAAGCCAATGAGCAGTTCTTC.

This clonotype occurred many times. The chain carries TRBV7-3 and TRBJ2-3; 7 nucleotides match TRBD2. Germline lookup yields CDR1 SGHTA and CDR2 FQGTGA. CDR3 length: 15 amino acids. J was trimmed by 1 base and V by 1 base; bases with no gene match: 2. The CDR3 region is CASSLIGGGTDTQYF. In nucleotides, the CDR3 is TGTGCCAGCAGCTTAATTGGGGGGGGCACAGATACGCAGTATTTT. The full variable domain, in which reference TRBV7-3 and TRBJ2-3 provide the parts outside the CDR3, is GAGVSQTPSNKVTEKGKYVELRCDPISGHTALYWYRQSLGQGPEFLIYFQGTGAADDSGLPNDRFFAVRPEGSVSTLKIQRTERGDSAVYLCASSLIGGGTDTQYFGPGTRLTVL.

This clonotype was seen only a few times. The chain recombines TRBV20-1 with TRBJ2-5, with a weak D call TRBD2 (6 bases). V lost 0 bases, J lost 0 bases, and 11 bases lay in between. The CDR3 consists of 15 residues. Per the germline V gene, CDR1 is DFQATT and CDR2 is SNEGSKA (reference sequence). The CDR3 sequence is CSARDLGDYQETQYF. The CDR3 DNA sequence: TGCAGTGCTAGAGATCTAGGGGACTACCAAGAGACCCAGTACTTC.

The rearrangement uses TRBV28 and TRBJ2-7; 12 nucleotides agree with TRBD1. Germline assignment: CDR1 MDHEN and CDR2 SYDVKM. CDR3 length: 15 amino acids. V lost 4 bases and J lost 2; bases outside the gene matches: 3. The CDR3 sequence: CASSWGTGGPYEQYF. For the CDR3, the DNA is TGTGCCAGCAGTTGGGGGACAGGGGGCCCCTACGAGCAGTACTTC.

This clonotype has more than one count but fewer than ten. CDR3 amino acids: CASRVKKNREQKYQETQYF. Here the CDR3 DNA reads TGTGCCAGCAGAGTCAAAAAAAACAGAGAACAAAAGTACCAAGAGACCCAGTACTTC. V and J are TRBV2 and TRBJ2-5; D unclear. V was pared by 6 bases and J by 0 bases, with 26 bases between. Germline V CDR1 and CDR2: SNHLY, FYNNEI. There are 19 residues in the CDR3.

The J gene is TRBJ2-7, the V gene TRBV6-5; D is undetermined. The CDR3 sequence is 12 residues long. V gave up 6 bases and J gave up 2 bases, with 8 bases separating them. The V gene's germline CDR1 is MNHEY and CDR2 SVGAGI. CDR3 protein: CASRTSPYEQYF. For the CDR3, the DNA is TGTGCCAGCAGGACGTCCCCCTACGAGCAGTACTTC.